The next 3 T cell receptor beta chains were all read from a single sample in a study of shared clonotypes between healthy human individuals. Measured with immunoSEQ multiplex PCR; TCRdb has only the in-frame clones, and not every one. The sample consists of approximately 250,000 clones, just over 65% of them appearing once. Input material: memory CD4+ T cells sorted from blood. Subset reported: CD45RA-negative fraction. The receptors here all came from a man aged 30 to 39 in good health.

The chain couples TRBV7-2 to TRBJ2-3; a weak D match, TRBD1 (5 bases). Trimming removed 1 base from V and 5 bases from J, with 7 bases in between. The CDR3 runs 13 residues. Germline loops: CDR1 SGHTA, CDR2 FQGNSA. The CDR3 sequence is CASSLVQGDTQYF. CDR3 nucleotide sequence: TGTGCCAGCAGCTTAGTCCAGGGAGATACGCAGTATTTT. The entire variable domain, with the rest obtained from reference TRBV7-2 and TRBJ2-3, is as follows: GAGVSQSPSNKVTEKGKDVELRCDPISGHTALYWYRQSLGQGLEFLIYFQGNSAPDKSGLPSDRFSAERTGGSVSTLTIQRTQQEDSAVYLCASSLVQGDTQYFGPGTRLTVL.

The chain recombines TRBV7-2 with TRBJ2-3, with 10 bases that match TRBD1. This CDR3 region has 15 residues. From germline, CDR1 is SGHTA and CDR2 FQGNSA. V lost 1 base, J lost 2 bases, and 0 bases stayed unmatched. The CDR3 spells CASSLGQGATDTQYF. CDR3 coding DNA: TGTGCCAGCAGCTTAGGACAGGGGGCCACAGATACGCAGTATTTT.

This clone has just one count. The chain couples TRBV7-9 to TRBJ2-7; no firm D call. The CDR3 is 12 amino acids. The germline V gene encodes CDR1 SEHNR and CDR2 FQNEAQ (reference sequence). The V and J ends lost 5 bases and 3 bases respectively, with 8 bases between them. The DNA of the CDR3 is TGTGCCAGCAGCCCGGACGGCTACGAGCAGTACTTC. It is translated as CASSPDGYEQYF.